The T cell receptor (beta chain) described here comes from a study of blood T cell repertoires in COVID-19. Background on the study: Spain, Italy and the United States supplied samples that represented acute and convalescent COVID-19.

Generated by immunoSEQ multiplex PCR, the TCRdb table keeps only in-frame clones and is missing some. The sample has some 200,000 clones, 75% to 90% seen once. With 2 bases clipped from V and 9 bases from J, the junction kept 8 bases outside the gene matches. The CDR3 is 15 amino acids. Germline V gives CDR1 WSHSY, CDR2 SAAADI. This chain joins TRBV10-2 and TRBJ2-1; 9 bases are shared with TRBD2. The source material was PBMCs or T cells enriched from blood (not recorded which). This sequence was found in a man aged 40-50 years who had recovered from COVID-19. CDR3 residues: CASSEGTSFGGEQFF. The DNA of the CDR3 is TGCGCCAGCAGTGAGGGGACTAGCTTCGGGGGTGAGCAGTTCTTC.